This T cell receptor (beta chain) comes out of a study of blood T cells in healthy people across ages (dated by TCRdb to about 2015). Regarding the complete study: In model experiments, template switching captured about one uniquely barcoded TCR beta cDNA molecule for every two T cells. Age-related changes in TCR beta repertoire diversity were measured in the study by deep sequencing normalized with unique cDNA molecular identifiers. Donors were grouped into four age groups: young (average approximately 16 years), middle-aged (around 39), aged (around 60) and long-lived (around 82). To avoid experimental bias, donors of different ages were spread randomly across the sequencing lanes. Two additional independent replicas of 1 million unique cDNA reads from the same blood draw were analyzed for two donors (one aged 18 to 30 and one aged 80 or older). General findings and caveats noted by the study authors: As age increased, observed TCR beta diversity per million T cells dropped in a roughly linear way, and a significant reduction was already evident by age 40. Compared with the aged group, the long-lived group had more naive CD4+ T cells, fewer expanded clones and increased TCR diversity, suggesting age selection. Estimates of total diversity from one million sequenced T cells were regarded as lower bounds and underestimates. Because donor CMV infection status was unknown, age-related changes in expanded clonotypes were potentially confounded. Since profiling was done on bulk unsorted PBMCs, naive and antigen-experienced compartments could not be conclusively compared. A strong correlation was found between observed TCR beta diversity and the percentage of naive T cells measured by flow cytometry.

This clonotype was seen a few times. There is no known antigen for this receptor. No quality values exist for individual bases; no much larger clone is one base distant. The library was obtained by 5' RACE. A second PCR of about 7 to 12 cycles was run with a J-beta primer mix and a sample-barcoded 5' primer. A template-switch 5' adaptor carrying 12 random nucleotides introduced a unique molecular identifier onto each TCR beta cDNA molecule. Each sample yielded at least 2.5 million CDR3-containing paired-end reads. First-strand cDNA was synthesized from all RNA with the Mint cDNA synthesis kit, primed by a TRBC-specific oligonucleotide. Following uracil-DNA glycosylase treatment, a first 18-cycle PCR with universal primers M1SS and BC2_uni_R was performed on all cDNA. In the authors' own workflow: Each sample was normalized by randomly selecting 1 million high-quality reads, each carrying a distinct molecular identifier. Reads sharing molecular identifiers were discarded rather than binned into consensus sequences. MiTCR, set to a Q25 quality threshold and the strictest error-elimination algorithm, was used for CDR3 identification, clonotype clustering and error correction. A nonparametric unseen species model with Euler transformation was used to estimate a lower bound on total TCR beta diversity. The public reads were run again by TCRdb, first through fastp at Q25 and then through MiXCR, and only productive beta chains were kept. When rows share a CDR3 protein, they turn into one entry using the most common DNA and genes. The authors' filters were not applied to this entry. Across this sample there are around 1,800,000 distinct CDR3 sequences, with around 42% seen only once. Roughly 24% of the sample is held by the ten biggest clonotypes.

Sequences KGHSH (CDR1) and LQKENI (CDR2) are obtained from the germline V gene. Deletion took 3 bases off V and 1 base off J, with a span of 15 bases between the germline ends. Including cysteine and phenylalanine, the CDR3 has 16 amino acids. Only the CDR3 DNA stays, 48 bases, in frame from base 1. The donors were roughly 39 Caucasian individuals from Russia, aged roughly 6 to 100 years, who were systemically healthy. Each donor gave 8.5 to 10 milliliters of peripheral blood, collected into EDTA-treated Vacutainer tubes. PBMCs were isolated by Ficoll-Paque density-gradient centrifugation, with at least 6 million obtained per sample. Trizol reagent was used to extract total RNA from PBMCs, with at least 6 micrograms per sample. For every donor, an aliquot of PBMCs went through flow cytometry to measure the percentages of naive CD45RAhigh/CD27high T cells.

This sequence uses TRBV18 and TRBJ2-5; no D gene call is confident. The receptor comes from a human donor in good health. Sequencing was carried out using blood. At the DNA level, the sequence is TGTGCCAGCTCACCTAATAACCAGGTGATCCAAGAGACCCAGTACTTC. It encodes CASSPNNQVIQETQYF.